Listed here is a single TCR beta chain. Noted time point: blood at routine non-recurrence follow-up after resection. The data are from a study of spatial heterogeneity in lung cancer. Each CDR3 protein gets one entry after TCRdb re-called the 5' RACE reads with MiXCR. The table records 110,000 or so distinct CDR3 sequences, 9.5% to 14% of them present only once. CDR3 length equals 15 residues. Deletions cut 6 bases from V and 4 bases from J, with 19 bases between. The rearrangement uses TRBV12-3 or TRBV12-4 and TRBJ2-7, with a tentative D call TRBD2 (6 bases). The clonotype was recovered from a female donor with early-stage non-small cell lung cancer. This sample comprised PBMCs, obtained at follow-up. CDR3 nucleotide sequence: TGTGCCAGCAGCCGTCGGCCCGGAGGGCCTTACGAGCAGTACTTC. This encodes CASSRRPGGPYEQYF.